This T cell receptor beta chain was profiled in a study of blood T cells in healthy people across ages. Overall study findings and caveats: Getting older went along with TCR beta diversity per million T cells dropping roughly linearly.

With a J-beta primer mix and a sample-barcoded 5' primer, a second PCR ran 7 to 11 cycles. Every single cDNA molecule received a tag from a template-switch adaptor with 12 random nucleotides. TCRdb re-analysed the 5' RACE reads in MiXCR, keeping a single row per CDR3 protein. The table shows 1.5 million to 2 million distinct CDR3 sequences, with roughly two fifths occurring only once. The germline gives CDR1 SNHLY, CDR2 FYNNEI. CDR3 length: 13 amino acids. This clonotype was recorded a few times. The antigen remains undetermined. A single base separates this from a much larger clone, so it may be a read error.

The TCR comes from a human donor in good health. The specimen sequenced was blood. The chain links TRBV2 to TRBJ2-7; TRBD2 is a possible D gene (5 bases). CDR3 DNA sequence: TGTGCCAGCAGGGAAGTTCGAGGGAACGAGCAGTACTTC. Protein sequence: CASREVRGNEQYF.